This T cell receptor (beta chain) was obtained from a study of blood T cell repertoires in COVID-19. Authors' methods: Estimated nucleated cell counts came from reference gene primer amplification. Libraries were prepared by immunoSEQ multiplex PCR; TCRdb keeps only in-frame clonotypes and omits some of them. V, J and clone size were drawn from that table, and D and trimming were deduced from the DNA. This table holds about 350,000 clones, about 90% found once. Participants' own reports of clinical history determined their cohort assignment. The CDR3 length is 16 residues. V was shortened by 0 bases and J by 6 bases, with 14 bases between the two germline ends. CDR1 and CDR2 from the germline V gene are MGHRA and YSYEKL.

The chain joins TRBV4-1 to TRBJ1-4; D possibly corresponds to TRBD1 (5 bases). This sequence was found in a woman aged 25 to 39 who had recovered from COVID-19. The sample comprised PBMCs or T cells enriched from blood (not recorded which). The CDR3 DNA reads as TGCGCCAGCAGCCAAGACAATGGGCGGGGGGATGAAAAACTGTTTTTT. This sequence encodes CASSQDNGRGDEKLFF.